This is a list of T cell receptor beta chains from one sample in a study of blood T cell repertoires in COVID-19. Profiling relied on immunoSEQ multiplex PCR, and the TCRdb table lists in-frame clones only, not all of them. The data show 35,000 to 55,000 clones, about 90% seen once. The sample taken for sequencing was peripheral blood. The receptors were gathered from a human donor in a cohort sampled during active COVID-19. Each CDR3 is given without its conserved first and last residue. Rows give clone size only sometimes, using once, few, many, or a class for an expanded clone.

TRBJ2-7,TRBV12-3/TRBV12-4,-,11,ASSRTSGTEQY
TRBJ2-7,TRBV9,-,12,ASSAGMGTYEQY
TRBJ1-5,TRBV18,-,13,ASSPPGGSNQPQH
TRBJ1-6,TRBV28,-,15,ASSAIGTGGPNSPLH
TRBJ2-7,TRBV5-4,few,12,ASSTRGSSYEQY
TRBJ2-5,TRBV28,-,11,ASSWEGKETQY
TRBJ2-5,TRBV12-3/TRBV12-4,-,11,ASSLGRRETQY
TRBJ1-5,TRBV19,once,13,ASSTRDRANQPQH
TRBJ2-7,TRBV5-4,few,15,ASSRGVFGGSSYEQY
TRBJ1-5,TRBV24-1,once,14,ATSDSGAPGNQPQH
TRBJ1-5,TRBV2,-,13,ASSAGTGGNQPQH
TRBJ1-2,TRBV14,-,13,ASSQDRGAGYGYT
TRBJ1-6,TRBV27,-,14,ASSLRQENYNSPLH
TRBJ2-1,TRBV5-1,-,11,ASSPSSYNEQF
TRBJ2-1,TRBV21-1,-,10,ASLQGRNEQF
TRBJ2-2,TRBV27,-,12,ASSLMADTGELF
TRBJ2-3,TRBV19,-,14,ASTPGLAGIRDTQY
TRBJ2-7,TRBV6-5,-,13,ASRLSASGGIEQY
TRBJ2-2,TRBV21-1,-,13,ASSKWRLNTGELF
TRBJ1-1,TRBV7-8,-,13,ASSLMGLGGTEAF
TRBJ2-2,TRBV10-3,once,13,AISLTSGDTGELF
TRBJ2-1,TRBV5-1,-,12,ASSLQGVNNEQF
TRBJ2-2,TRBV10-3,-,14,AISESFTGGVGELF
TRBJ2-7,TRBV12-3/TRBV12-4,-,10,ASSGIPGLAL
TRBJ2-7,TRBV4-3,-,13,ASSHGTSGAYEQY
TRBJ1-2,TRBV6-1,medium-sized,14,ASSEVGTGRNYGYT
TRBJ2-3,TRBV2,-,13,ASRFGLIGTDTQY
TRBJ1-1,TRBV9,-,13,ASSPEGALNTEAF
TRBJ2-7,TRBV9,few,12,ASNAQGGHYEQY
TRBJ2-1,TRBV7-2,-,12,ASSPGLAANEQF
TRBJ2-7,TRBV28,-,11,ASQTSGHYEQY
TRBJ1-5,TRBV10-3,-,12,AISRDRRNQPQH
TRBJ1-6,TRBV3-1/TRBV3-2,-,11,ASSQTDRGPLH
TRBJ2-4,TRBV7-3,once,12,ASSLPARTSVRN
TRBJ2-5,TRBV3-1/TRBV3-2,once,12,ASSQGQTQETQY
TRBJ2-7,TRBV29-1,-,13,SVTRTGAPSYEQY
TRBJ2-1,TRBV24-1,-,13,ATSDHGRSYNEQF
TRBJ2-1,TRBV4-1,-,19,ASSLYLTGLAGESVDNEQF
TRBJ2-3,TRBV5-1,-,12,ASSLIAGTGTQY
TRBJ1-5,TRBV6-2/TRBV6-3,-,14,ASSTRRGGSNQPQH
TRBJ2-3,TRBV7-8,-,13,ASSLDTGYTDTQY
TRBJ2-7,TRBV13,-,14,ASSREGSGNSYEQY
TRBJ2-1,TRBV10-3,-,16,AISGQGAGKVLYNEQF
TRBJ2-3,TRBV15,-,13,ATSRDGSGKDTQY
TRBJ2-3,TRBV11-3,-,14,ASSPGVREGIDTQY
TRBJ1-6,TRBV4-1,-,15,ASSLSYVAGSYSPLH
TRBJ2-7,TRBV20-1,-,9,SGLAEYEQY
TRBJ1-4,TRBV7-2,-,12,ASTYGQGAKKLF
TRBJ2-7,TRBV28,-,12,ASSLIDRTYEQY
TRBJ2-6,TRBV10-3,-,14,AIRDRTSSGANVLT
TRBJ1-3,TRBV5-1,-,13,ASSLTGGPGNTIY
TRBJ2-7,TRBV28,-,13,ASSLAHSSTYEQY
TRBJ2-1,TRBV28,-,10,ASRETTYVQF
TRBJ1-5,TRBV6-1,-,12,ASSEWSRNQPQH
TRBJ2-5,TRBV7-3,-,12,ASSFFPGEGTQY